This TCR beta chain stems from a study of blood T cell repertoires in COVID-19. Study context: Whether acute or convalescent, the COVID-19 samples came from the United States, Italy and Spain. In each case, the material was cDNA or gDNA derived from T cells, B-cell-depleted T cells, or PBMCs.

Unmatched junction bases numbered 11, after V lost 8 bases and J lost 3 bases. The CDR3 sequence is 16 residues long. Per germline, CDR1 GTSNPN and CDR2 SVGIG (reference sequence). Under the authors' procedure: Reference gene primer amplification in the assay estimated nucleated cell counts. Here immunoSEQ multiplex PCR was the method, and the copy in TCRdb shows in-frame clones only, minus some. From that table come the V and J calls and clone size; the DNA was used to work out D and trimming. This sample has around 98,000 clones; approximately 90% occur once, and the top ten carry approximately 4.5%.

This clonotype was sampled from a man aged 70 or older with acute or convalescent COVID-19. The gene calls are TRBV30 and TRBJ1-4, with 11 bases aligning to TRBD1. Sequenced material: peripheral blood. DNA for the CDR3: TGTGCCCTCGGACAGGGGGCTATATCGCCTAATGAAAAACTGTTTTTT. As protein: CALGQGAISPNEKLFF.